The clone carrying this TCR beta chain was seen a handful of times. What it binds is unknown. In germline, CDR1 is SGHRS, CDR2 YFSETQ. The CDR3 sequence is 14 residues long. V lost 3 bases and J lost 3; bases outside the gene matches: 3. Constant-segment-primed 5'RACE gave TCR alpha and TCR beta cDNA libraries with sample barcodes and UMIs. Each CDR3 protein gets one entry after TCRdb re-called the 5' RACE reads with MiXCR. Of 450,000 or so distinct CDR3 sequences listed, about 23% were seen once; the top ten hold approximately 12%. This sample was included in a study of T-cell memory formation after mild COVID-19. Study-wide results and limits: Researchers found some responding clones in pre-infection memory, a sign that cross-reactive memory joined. Second-wave clones reaching peak frequency on day 37 lacked confirmed SARS-CoV-2 specificity.

The TCR comes from an adult woman who had mild COVID-19 (a few samples of this study predate the infection). Cell type and time point are not known. The source material was PBMCs or a T cell subset sorted from them (not recorded which). This rearrangement joins TRBV5-1 to TRBJ2-7, with 10 bases aligning to TRBD1. CDR3 sequence (DNA): TGCGCCAGCAGCTGGGGGACAGGGGACTACGAGCAGTACTTC. It yields the protein CASSWGTGDYEQYF.